This T cell receptor (beta chain) was documented in a study of PD-1 blockade in mismatch repair-deficient tumors. About the study: Patients had 12 mismatch repair-deficient cancer types and were previously treated and progressing.

The germline V gene encodes CDR1 SGHTA and CDR2 FQGNSA. V dropped 5 bases and J dropped 2 bases, with 13 bases sitting between them. CDR3 length: 14 amino acids. A remark on this clone: Its specificity is unknown.

PCR or immunohistochemistry showed mismatch repair deficiency in every enrolled patient. Study-level points and caveats: Rapid post-treatment expansion, then contraction, generally preceding radiologic response, marked tumor-resident clones.

Profiled with immunoSEQ multiplex PCR; TCRdb holds only in-frame clones, not every one. The sample contains approximately 79,000 clones, 80% to 90% of which appear only once. This specimen consisted of peripheral blood, obtained 44 weeks after starting pembrolizumab. This sequence joins TRBV7-2 and TRBJ2-7, with a weak D call TRBD2 (5 bases). The receptor was derived from an adult with mismatch repair-deficient cancer. The CDR3 is CASSAAAETYEQYF. The DNA for the CDR3 is TGTGCCAGCAGCGCAGCGGCCGAAACCTACGAGCAGTACTTC.